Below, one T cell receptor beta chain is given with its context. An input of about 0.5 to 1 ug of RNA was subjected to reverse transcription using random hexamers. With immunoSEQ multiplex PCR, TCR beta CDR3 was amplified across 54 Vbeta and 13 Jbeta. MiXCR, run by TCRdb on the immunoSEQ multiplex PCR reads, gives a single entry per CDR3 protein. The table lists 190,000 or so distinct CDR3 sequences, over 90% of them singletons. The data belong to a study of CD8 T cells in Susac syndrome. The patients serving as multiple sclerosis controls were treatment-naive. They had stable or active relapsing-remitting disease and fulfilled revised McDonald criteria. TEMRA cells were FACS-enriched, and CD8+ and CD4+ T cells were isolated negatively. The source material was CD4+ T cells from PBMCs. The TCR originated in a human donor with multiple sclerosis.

DNA of the CDR3: TGCAGTGCCACCCCTTCGTCTCAGCCTAGTCTCCAGTACTTC. It codes for CSATPSSQPSLQYF. The chain joins TRBV20-1 to TRBJ2-5; D is uncertain. The CDR3 has 14 amino acids. Germline CDR1 is DFQATT and CDR2 is SNEGSKA (reference sequence). V gave up 6 bases and J gave up 10 bases, with 24 bases separating them.